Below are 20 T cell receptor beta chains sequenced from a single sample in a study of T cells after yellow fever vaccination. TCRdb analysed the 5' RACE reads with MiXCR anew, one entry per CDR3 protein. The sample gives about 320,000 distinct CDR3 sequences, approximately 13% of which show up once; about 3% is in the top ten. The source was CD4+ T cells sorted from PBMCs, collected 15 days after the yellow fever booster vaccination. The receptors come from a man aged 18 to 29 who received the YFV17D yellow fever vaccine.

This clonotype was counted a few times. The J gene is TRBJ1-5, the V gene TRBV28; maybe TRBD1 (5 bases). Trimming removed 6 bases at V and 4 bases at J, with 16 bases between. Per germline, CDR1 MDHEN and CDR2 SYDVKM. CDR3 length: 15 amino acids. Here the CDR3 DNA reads TGTGCCAGCAGACAAGCTGGGACGTTGAATCAGCCCCAGCATTTT. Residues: CASRQAGTLNQPQHF.

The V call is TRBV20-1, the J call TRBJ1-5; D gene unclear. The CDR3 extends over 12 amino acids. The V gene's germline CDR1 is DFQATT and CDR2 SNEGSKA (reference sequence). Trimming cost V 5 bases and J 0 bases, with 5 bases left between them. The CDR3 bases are TGCAGTGCTTCACATAGCAATCAGCCCCAGCATTTT. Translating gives CSASHSNQPQHF.

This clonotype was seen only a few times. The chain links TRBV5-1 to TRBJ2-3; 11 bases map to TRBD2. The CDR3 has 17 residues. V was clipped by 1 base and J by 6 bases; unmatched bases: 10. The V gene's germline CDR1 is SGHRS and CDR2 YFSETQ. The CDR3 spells CASSLTFSGGASDTQYF. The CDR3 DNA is TGCGCCAGCAGCTTGACCTTTAGCGGGGGGGCCTCGGATACGCAGTATTTT.

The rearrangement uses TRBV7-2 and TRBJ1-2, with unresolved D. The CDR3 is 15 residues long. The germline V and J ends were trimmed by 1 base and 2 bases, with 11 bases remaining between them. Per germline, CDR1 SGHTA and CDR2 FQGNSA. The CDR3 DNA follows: TGTGCCAGCAGCTTAGGCGTAGGTCAGAACTATGGCTACACCTTC. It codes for CASSLGVGQNYGYTF.

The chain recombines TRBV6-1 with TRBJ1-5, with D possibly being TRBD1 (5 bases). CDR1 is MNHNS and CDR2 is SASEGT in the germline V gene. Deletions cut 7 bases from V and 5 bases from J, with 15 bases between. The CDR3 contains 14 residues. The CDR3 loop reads CASNQGRVHQPQHF. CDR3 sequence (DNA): TGTGCCAGCAACCAGGGACGGGTACATCAGCCCCAGCATTTT.

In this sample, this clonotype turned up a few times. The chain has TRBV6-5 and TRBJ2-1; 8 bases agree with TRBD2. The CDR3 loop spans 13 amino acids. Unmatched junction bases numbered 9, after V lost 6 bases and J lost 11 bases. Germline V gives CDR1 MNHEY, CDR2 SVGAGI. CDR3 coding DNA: TGTGCCAGCAGCTACCGGGAGGGCTCAAAGCAGTTCTTC. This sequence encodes CASSYREGSKQFF.

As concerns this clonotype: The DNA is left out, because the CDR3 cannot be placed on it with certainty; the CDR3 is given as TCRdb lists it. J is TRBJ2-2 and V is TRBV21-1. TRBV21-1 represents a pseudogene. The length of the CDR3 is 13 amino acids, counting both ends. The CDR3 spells CASRPEHRGAVFF.

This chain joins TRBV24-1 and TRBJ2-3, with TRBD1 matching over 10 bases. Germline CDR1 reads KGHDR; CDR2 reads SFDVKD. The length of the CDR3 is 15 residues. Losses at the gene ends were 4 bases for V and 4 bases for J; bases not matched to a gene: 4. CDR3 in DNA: TGTGCCACCAGTGACCCCGGACAGGGGGCAGATACGCAGTATTTT. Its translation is CATSDPGQGADTQYF.

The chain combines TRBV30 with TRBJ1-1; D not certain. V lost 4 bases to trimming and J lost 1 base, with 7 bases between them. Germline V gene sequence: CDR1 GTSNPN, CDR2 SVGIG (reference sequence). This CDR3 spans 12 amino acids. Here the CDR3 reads CAWKTSNTEAFF. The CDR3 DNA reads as TGTGCCTGGAAGACATCGAACACTGAAGCTTTCTTT.

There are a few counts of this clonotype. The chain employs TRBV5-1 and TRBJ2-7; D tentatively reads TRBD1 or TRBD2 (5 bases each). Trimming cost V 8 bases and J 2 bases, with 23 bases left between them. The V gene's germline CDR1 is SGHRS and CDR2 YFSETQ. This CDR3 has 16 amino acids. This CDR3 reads CASSFSGLEPPYEQYF. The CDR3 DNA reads TGCGCCAGTAGTTTTTCGGGGCTAGAGCCCCCCTACGAGCAGTACTTC. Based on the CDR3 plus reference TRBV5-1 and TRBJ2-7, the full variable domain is KAGVTQTPRYLIKTRGQQVTLSCSPISGHRSVSWYQQTPGQGLQFLFEYFSETQRNKGNFPGRFSGRQFSNSRSEMNVSTLELGDSALYLCASSFSGLEPPYEQYFGPGTRLTVT.

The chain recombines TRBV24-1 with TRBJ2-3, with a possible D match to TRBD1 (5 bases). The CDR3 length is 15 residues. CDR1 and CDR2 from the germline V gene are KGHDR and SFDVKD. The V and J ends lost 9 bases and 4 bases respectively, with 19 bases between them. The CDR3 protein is CATSTGGQGADTQYF. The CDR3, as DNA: TGTGCCACCTCGACCGGTGGGCAGGGTGCAGATACGCAGTATTTT.

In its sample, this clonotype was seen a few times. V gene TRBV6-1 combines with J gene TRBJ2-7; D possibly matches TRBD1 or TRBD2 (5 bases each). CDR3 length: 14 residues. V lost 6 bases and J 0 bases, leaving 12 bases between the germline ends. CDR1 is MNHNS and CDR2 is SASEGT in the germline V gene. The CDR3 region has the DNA TGTGCCAGCAGGGAAACCGGGACCTCCTACGAGCAGTACGTC. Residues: CASRETGTSYEQYV.

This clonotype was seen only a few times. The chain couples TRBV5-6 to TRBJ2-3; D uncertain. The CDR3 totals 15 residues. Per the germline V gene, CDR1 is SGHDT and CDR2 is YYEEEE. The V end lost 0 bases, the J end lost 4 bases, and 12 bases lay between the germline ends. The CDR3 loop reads CASSLGATRADTQYF. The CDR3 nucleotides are TGTGCCAGCAGCTTGGGTGCAACTCGGGCAGATACGCAGTATTTT.

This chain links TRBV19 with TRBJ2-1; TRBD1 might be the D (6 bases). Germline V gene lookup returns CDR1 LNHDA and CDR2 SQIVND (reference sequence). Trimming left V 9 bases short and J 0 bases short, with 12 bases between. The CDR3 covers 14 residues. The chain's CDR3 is CASKQGNSYNEQFF. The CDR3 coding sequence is TGTGCCAGCAAGCAGGGGAACTCCTACAATGAGCAGTTCTTC.

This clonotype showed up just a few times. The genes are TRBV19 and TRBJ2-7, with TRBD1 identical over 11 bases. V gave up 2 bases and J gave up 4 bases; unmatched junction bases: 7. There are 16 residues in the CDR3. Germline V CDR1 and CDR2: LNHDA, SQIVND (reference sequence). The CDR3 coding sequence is TGTGCCAGTAGTATACCGGGGACAGGGGGATTGTACGAGCAGTACTTC. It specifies CASSIPGTGGLYEQYF.

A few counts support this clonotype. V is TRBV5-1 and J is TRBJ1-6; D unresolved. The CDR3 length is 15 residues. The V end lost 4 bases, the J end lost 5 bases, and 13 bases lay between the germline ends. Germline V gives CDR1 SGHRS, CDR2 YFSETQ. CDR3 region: CASSPIGADNSPLHF. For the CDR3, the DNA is TGCGCCAGCAGCCCAATTGGTGCGGATAATTCACCCCTCCACTTT.

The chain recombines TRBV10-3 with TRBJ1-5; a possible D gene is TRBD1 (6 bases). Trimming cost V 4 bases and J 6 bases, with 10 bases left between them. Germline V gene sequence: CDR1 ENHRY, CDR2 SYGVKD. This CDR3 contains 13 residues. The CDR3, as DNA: TGTGCCATCAGTGGGGGGCGCGGTCAGCCCCAGCATTTT. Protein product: CAISGGRGQPQHF.

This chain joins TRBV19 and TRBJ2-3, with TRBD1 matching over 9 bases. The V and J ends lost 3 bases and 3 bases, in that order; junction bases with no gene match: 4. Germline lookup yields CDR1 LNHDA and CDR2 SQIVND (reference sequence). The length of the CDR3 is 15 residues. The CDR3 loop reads CASSIRDRATDTQYF. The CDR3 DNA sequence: TGTGCCAGTAGTATCCGGGACAGGGCGACAGATACGCAGTATTTT. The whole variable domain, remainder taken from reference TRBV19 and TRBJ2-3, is DGGITQSPKYLFRKEGQNVTLSCEQNLNHDAMYWYRQDPGQGLRLIYYSQIVNDFQKGDIAEGYSVSREKKESFPLTVTSAQKNPTAFYLCASSIRDRATDTQYFGPGTRLTVL.

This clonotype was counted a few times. CDR3 sequence reads: CATSDSTRLNYGYTF. The CDR3 bases are TGTGCCACCAGCGACAGTACCAGGCTTAACTATGGCTACACCTTC. This chain joins TRBV24-1 and TRBJ1-2; a weak D match, TRBD1 (5 bases). This CDR3 has 15 residues. Germline loops: CDR1 KGHDR, CDR2 SFDVKD. Trimming removed 7 bases from V and 1 base from J, with 15 bases in between.

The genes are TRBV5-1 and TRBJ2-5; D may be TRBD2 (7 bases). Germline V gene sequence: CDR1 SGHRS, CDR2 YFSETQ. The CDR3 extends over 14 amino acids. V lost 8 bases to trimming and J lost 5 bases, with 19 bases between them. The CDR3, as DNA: TGCGCCAGTGTTGGATTGGCGGGGGCGGAGACCCAGTACTTC. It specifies CASVGLAGAETQYF.